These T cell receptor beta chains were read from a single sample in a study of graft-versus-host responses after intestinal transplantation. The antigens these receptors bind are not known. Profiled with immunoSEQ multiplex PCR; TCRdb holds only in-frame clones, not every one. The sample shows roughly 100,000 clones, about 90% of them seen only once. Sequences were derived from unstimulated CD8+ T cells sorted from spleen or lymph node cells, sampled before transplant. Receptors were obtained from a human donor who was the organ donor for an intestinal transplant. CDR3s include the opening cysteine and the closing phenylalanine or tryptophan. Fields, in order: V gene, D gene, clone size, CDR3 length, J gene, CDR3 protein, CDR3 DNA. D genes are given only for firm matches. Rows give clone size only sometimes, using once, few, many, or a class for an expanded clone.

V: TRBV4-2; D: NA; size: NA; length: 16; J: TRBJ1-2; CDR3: CASSQGLLGPTYGYTF; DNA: TGTGCCAGCAGCCAGGGACTCTTAGGCCCTACCTATGGCTACACCTTC
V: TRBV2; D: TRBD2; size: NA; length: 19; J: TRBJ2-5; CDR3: CASRPGLAEKPRFLETQYF; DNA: TGTGCCAGCAGACCGGGACTAGCGGAAAAGCCCCGTTTTTTAGAGACCCAGTACTTC
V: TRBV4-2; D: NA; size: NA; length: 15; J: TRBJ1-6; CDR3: CASSQETGTGSPLHF; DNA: TGTGCCAGCAGCCAAGAGACCGGGACTGGTTCACCCCTCCACTTT
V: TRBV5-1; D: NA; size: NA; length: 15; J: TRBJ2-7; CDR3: CASSLVQGSSYEQYF; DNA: TGCGCCAGCAGCTTGGTTCAGGGCAGCTCCTACGAGCAGTACTTC
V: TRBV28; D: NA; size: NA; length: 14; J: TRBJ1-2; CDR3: CASSLTGGNYGYTF; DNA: TGTGCCAGCTCGCTGACAGGTGGAAACTATGGCTACACCTTC
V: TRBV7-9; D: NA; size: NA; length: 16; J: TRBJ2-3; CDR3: CASSGPVFYGTDTQYF; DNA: TGTGCCAGCAGCGGGCCGGTTTTCTACGGCACAGATACGCAGTATTTT
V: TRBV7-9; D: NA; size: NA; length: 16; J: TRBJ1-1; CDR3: CASNPPFGVLNTEAFF; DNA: TGTGCCAGCAACCCACCTTTCGGGGTACTGAACACTGAAGCTTTCTTT
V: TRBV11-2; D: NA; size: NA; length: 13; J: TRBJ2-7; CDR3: CASSLGAGSEQYF; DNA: TGTGCCAGCAGCTTAGGGGCGGGCAGCGAGCAGTACTTC
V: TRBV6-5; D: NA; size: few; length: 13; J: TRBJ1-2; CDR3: CASSLEGGYGYTF; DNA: TGTGCCAGCAGTTTGGAGGGAGGCTATGGCTACACCTTC
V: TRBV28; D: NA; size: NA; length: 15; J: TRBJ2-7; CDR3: CASSGYRVGRYEQYF; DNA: TGTGCCAGCAGTGGGTACAGGGTGGGACGCTACGAGCAGTACTTC
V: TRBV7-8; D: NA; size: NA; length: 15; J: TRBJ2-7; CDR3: CASSPRDSTGYEQYF; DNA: TGTGCCAGCAGCCCCCGGGACTCAACGGGGTACGAGCAGTACTTC
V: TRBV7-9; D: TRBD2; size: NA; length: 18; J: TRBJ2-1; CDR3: CASSLAYMTSGSYNEQFF; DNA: TGTGCCAGCAGCTTAGCGTATATGACTAGCGGGAGTTACAATGAGCAGTTCTTC
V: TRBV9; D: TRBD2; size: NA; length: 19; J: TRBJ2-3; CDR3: CASSVELAGGPSSTDTQYF; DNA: TGTGCCAGCAGCGTAGAACTAGCGGGAGGGCCTTCTAGCACAGATACGCAGTATTTT
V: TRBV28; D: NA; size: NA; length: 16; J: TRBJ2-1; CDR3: CASSPKYRWIYNEQFF; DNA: TGTGCCAGCAGTCCAAAATACAGGTGGATCTACAATGAGCAGTTCTTC
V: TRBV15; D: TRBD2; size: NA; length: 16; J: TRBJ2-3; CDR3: CATQSPVSGGPDTQYF; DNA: TGTGCCACCCAATCCCCGGTTAGCGGGGGTCCAGATACGCAGTATTTT
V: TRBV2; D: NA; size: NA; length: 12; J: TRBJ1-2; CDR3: CASSDISYGYTF; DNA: TGTGCCAGCAGTGATATATCCTATGGCTACACCTTC
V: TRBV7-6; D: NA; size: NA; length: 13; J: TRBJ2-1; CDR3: CASSLGLYNEQFF; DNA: TGTGCCAGCAGCTTAGGACTTTACAATGAGCAGTTCTTC
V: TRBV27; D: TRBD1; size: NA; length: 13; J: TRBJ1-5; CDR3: CASRQGPNQPQHF; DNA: TGTGCCAGCAGACAGGGGCCCAATCAGCCCCAGCATTTT
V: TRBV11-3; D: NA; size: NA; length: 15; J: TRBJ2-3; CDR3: CASSLGRGGTDTQYF; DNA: TGTGCCAGCAGCTTGGGGCGGGGCGGCACAGATACGCAGTATTTT
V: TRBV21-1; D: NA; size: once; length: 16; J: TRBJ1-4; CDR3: CASSKAPGGVGEKLFF; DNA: TGTGCCAGCAGCAAAGCCCCCGGGGGGGTAGGCGAAAAACTGTTTTTT
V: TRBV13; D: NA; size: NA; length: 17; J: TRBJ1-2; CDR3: CASSLTGKWTDNYGYTF; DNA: TGTGCCAGCAGCTTAACAGGGAAATGGACAGATAACTATGGCTACACCTTC
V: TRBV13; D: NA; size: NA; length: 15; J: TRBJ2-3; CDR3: CASSLPGSGTDTQYF; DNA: TGTGCCAGCAGCTTACCGGGGTCAGGCACAGATACGCAGTATTTT
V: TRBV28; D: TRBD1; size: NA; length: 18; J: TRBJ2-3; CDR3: CASSFTPPGTGLTDTQYF; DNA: TGTGCCAGCAGTTTTACCCCCCCCGGGACAGGGCTGACAGATACGCAGTATTTT